These T cell receptor beta chains were read from a single sample in a study of blood T cell repertoires in COVID-19. Assay used: immunoSEQ multiplex PCR; TCRdb lists only in-frame clones, some missing. The sample lists over 130,000 clones, roughly 81% occurring once. The sequenced sample was PBMCs or T cells enriched from blood (not recorded which). These receptors originate from a woman aged 45-59 years with acute COVID-19. Each CDR3 is given with its conserved first and last residue. Fields, in order: J gene, clone size, V gene, D gene, CDR3 DNA, CDR3 protein. The D gene is left open where the match is weak. Clone size, where shown, is once, few, many, or a class for clones that have expanded.

j_gene: TRBJ2-5; abundance: -; v_gene: TRBV5-3; d_gene: -; CDR3nt: TGTGCCAGAAGCGGGGGGTTAGAGGGCCTGGAGACCCAGTACTTC; CDR3aa: CARSGGLEGLETQYF
j_gene: TRBJ1-2; abundance: -; v_gene: TRBV27; d_gene: -; CDR3nt: TGTGCCAGCAGGGCGAGCGGGGGCGGAAAGGGCTACACCTTC; CDR3aa: CASRASGGGKGYTF
j_gene: TRBJ2-3; abundance: -; v_gene: TRBV2; d_gene: -; CDR3nt: TGTGCCAGCAGCGACGGATACGGGGCAGATACGCAGTATTTT; CDR3aa: CASSDGYGADTQYF
j_gene: TRBJ1-3; abundance: -; v_gene: TRBV19; d_gene: TRBD1; CDR3nt: TGTGCCACCGAGCTTGGGACAGGGCGCTCTGGAAACACCATATATTTT; CDR3aa: CATELGTGRSGNTIYF
j_gene: TRBJ2-1; abundance: -; v_gene: TRBV13; d_gene: TRBD2; CDR3nt: TGTGCCAGCATCACGGGCGGGGGCAATGAGCAGTTCTTC; CDR3aa: CASITGGGNEQFF
j_gene: TRBJ2-7; abundance: -; v_gene: TRBV19; d_gene: TRBD2; CDR3nt: TGTGCCAGTAGCCTCCGGACTAGCGGGAGAAACGAGCAGTACTTC; CDR3aa: CASSLRTSGRNEQYF
j_gene: TRBJ2-3; abundance: -; v_gene: TRBV7-2; d_gene: -; CDR3nt: TGTGCCAGCAGCTTTACGCCCGCCGGGACACTGAGCACAGATACGCAGTATTTT; CDR3aa: CASSFTPAGTLSTDTQYF
j_gene: TRBJ2-7; abundance: -; v_gene: TRBV3-1/TRBV3-2; d_gene: TRBD2; CDR3nt: TGTGCCAGCAGCCAAGTGTTACTAGCGGGAAAAACGTACGAGCAGTACTTC; CDR3aa: CASSQVLLAGKTYEQYF
j_gene: TRBJ2-3; abundance: -; v_gene: TRBV13; d_gene: -; CDR3nt: TGTGCCAGCAGCTTCCGCGGCAGACAGGATGGGGCAGATACGCAGTATTTT; CDR3aa: CASSFRGRQDGADTQYF
j_gene: TRBJ2-1; abundance: -; v_gene: TRBV28; d_gene: -; CDR3nt: TGTGCCAGCAGTTCCTTTGGAGACAGCGTCCACAATGAGCAGTTCTTC; CDR3aa: CASSSFGDSVHNEQFF
j_gene: TRBJ2-7; abundance: -; v_gene: TRBV6-2/TRBV6-3; d_gene: -; CDR3nt: TGTGCCAGCAGTTACCATCCTAGTGGTAGCGGCTACGAGCAGTACTTC; CDR3aa: CASSYHPSGSGYEQYF
j_gene: TRBJ2-7; abundance: few; v_gene: TRBV27; d_gene: TRBD2; CDR3nt: TGTGCCAGTAGACCGGGACTAGCGGGAGAGGGGGATCCCTCGCAGTACTTC; CDR3aa: CASRPGLAGEGDPSQYF
j_gene: TRBJ2-7; abundance: -; v_gene: TRBV27; d_gene: TRBD2; CDR3nt: TGTGCCAGCCGCCCTGGGGCGGGAGTATCCTACGAGCAGTACTTC; CDR3aa: CASRPGAGVSYEQYF
j_gene: TRBJ1-2; abundance: -; v_gene: TRBV6-1; d_gene: -; CDR3nt: TGTGCCAGCAGTGAAGCCAGGGCGAGCGGCTACACCTTC; CDR3aa: CASSEARASGYTF
j_gene: TRBJ2-6; abundance: -; v_gene: TRBV6-2/TRBV6-3; d_gene: -; CDR3nt: TGTGCCAGCAGTTACTCGATCGGGACTGGGGCCAACGTCCTGACTTTC; CDR3aa: CASSYSIGTGANVLTF
j_gene: TRBJ2-1; abundance: many; v_gene: TRBV3-1/TRBV3-2; d_gene: -; CDR3nt: TGTGCCAGCAGCCAAGCTAGCAAAACCTACAATGAGCAGTTCTTC; CDR3aa: CASSQASKTYNEQFF
j_gene: TRBJ1-1; abundance: -; v_gene: TRBV3-1/TRBV3-2; d_gene: -; CDR3nt: TGTGCAGCCTCCGGAGGGGATCGGAGTACTGAAGCTTTCTTT; CDR3aa: CAASGGDRSTEAFF
j_gene: TRBJ1-4; abundance: -; v_gene: TRBV11-2; d_gene: TRBD1; CDR3nt: TGTGCCAGCAGCTCCCGGGACAGGGATGGGGATGAAAAACTGTTTTTT; CDR3aa: CASSSRDRDGDEKLFF
j_gene: TRBJ2-7; abundance: -; v_gene: TRBV5-1; d_gene: TRBD2; CDR3nt: TGCGCCAGCAGCCCGGGACTAGCGGGAGACGCGCAGTACTTC; CDR3aa: CASSPGLAGDAQYF
j_gene: TRBJ1-1; abundance: few; v_gene: TRBV28; d_gene: -; CDR3nt: TGTGCCAGCAGTGAGAAAAGCCGTACTGAAGCTTTCTTT; CDR3aa: CASSEKSRTEAFF
j_gene: TRBJ2-3; abundance: -; v_gene: TRBV30; d_gene: TRBD2; CDR3nt: TGTGCCTGGAGTGCGGGACTAGCGGGAGGAGATACGCAGTATTTT; CDR3aa: CAWSAGLAGGDTQYF
j_gene: TRBJ1-4; abundance: -; v_gene: TRBV6-1; d_gene: -; CDR3nt: TGTGCCAGCAGTGAAGCGCTCGAGGGTGAAAAACTGTTTTTT; CDR3aa: CASSEALEGEKLFF
j_gene: TRBJ1-1; abundance: -; v_gene: TRBV2; d_gene: TRBD1; CDR3nt: TGTGCCAGCCCTTGGGACAGGGACCCCACTGAAGCTTTCTTT; CDR3aa: CASPWDRDPTEAFF